This is a list of T cell receptor beta chains from one sample in a study of blood T cell repertoires in COVID-19. Clones were sequenced by immunoSEQ multiplex PCR, and TCRdb holds only the in-frame ones, with some missing. The sample has under 85,000 clones, 80% to 90% seen once. The specimen was peripheral blood. The receptors stem from an older man with acute or convalescent COVID-19. Each CDR3 is given with its conserved first and last residue. Each record gives: V gene, D gene, J gene, clone size, CDR3 DNA, CDR3 protein. A D gene is named only where the DNA matches it firmly. The size field is filled for only some rows; it gives once, few, many or a size class.

v_call: TRBV9; d_call: TRBD2; j_call: TRBJ2-7; clone_size: few; cdr3_nt: TGTGCCAGCAGCGTAGCTAGCGGGATTCGCTACGAGCAGTACTTC; cdr3_aa: CASSVASGIRYEQYF
v_call: TRBV18; d_call: TRBD1; j_call: TRBJ2-7; clone_size: .; cdr3_nt: TGTGCCAGCTCACCAATGACGAGGGGACAGGGGTACGAGCAGTACTTC; cdr3_aa: CASSPMTRGQGYEQYF
v_call: TRBV5-4; d_call: .; j_call: TRBJ1-4; clone_size: .; cdr3_nt: TGTGCCAGCAGCCCTGCCGGGAGTGCAACTAATGAAAAACTGTTTTTT; cdr3_aa: CASSPAGSATNEKLFF
v_call: TRBV24-1; d_call: .; j_call: TRBJ2-3; clone_size: .; cdr3_nt: TGTGCCACGGTCGGACGCGGACTAAGGGGAGATACGCAGTATTTT; cdr3_aa: CATVGRGLRGDTQYF
v_call: TRBV7-8; d_call: .; j_call: TRBJ1-2; clone_size: .; cdr3_nt: TGTGCCGCGGGTGCAGGCGTCTATGGCTACACCTTC; cdr3_aa: CAAGAGVYGYTF
v_call: TRBV24-1; d_call: TRBD2; j_call: TRBJ2-1; clone_size: .; cdr3_nt: TGTGCCACCAGTGATGCCTCCTCTAGCGGGAGTTACAATGAGCAGTTCTTC; cdr3_aa: CATSDASSSGSYNEQFF
v_call: TRBV18; d_call: TRBD1; j_call: TRBJ1-4; clone_size: few; cdr3_nt: TGTGCCAGCTCACCGGGGACAGGTGTCGAAAAACTGTTTTTT; cdr3_aa: CASSPGTGVEKLFF
v_call: TRBV5-1; d_call: TRBD1; j_call: TRBJ2-4; clone_size: once; cdr3_nt: TGCGCCAGCAGCTTGGCGCAGGGGGCTGGAGACATTCAGTACTTC; cdr3_aa: CASSLAQGAGDIQYF
v_call: TRBV6-5; d_call: TRBD2; j_call: TRBJ2-1; clone_size: .; cdr3_nt: TGTGCCAGCAGTTACACCGGGACTAGCGGGTACAATGAGCAGTTCTTC; cdr3_aa: CASSYTGTSGYNEQFF
v_call: TRBV7-3; d_call: .; j_call: TRBJ1-3; clone_size: .; cdr3_nt: TGTGCCAGCAGCTTAAACGGGGGGAGCTCTGGAAACACCATATATTTT; cdr3_aa: CASSLNGGSSGNTIYF
v_call: TRBV11-2; d_call: .; j_call: TRBJ2-7; clone_size: .; cdr3_nt: TGTGCCAGCAGCTTAGCGGAGATCTCCGAGCAGTACTTC; cdr3_aa: CASSLAEISEQYF
v_call: TRBV11-3; d_call: TRBD2; j_call: TRBJ2-5; clone_size: .; cdr3_nt: TGTGCCAGCAGCGCCTCTAGCGGGGGTGAGACCCAGTACTTC; cdr3_aa: CASSASSGGETQYF
v_call: TRBV5-4; d_call: .; j_call: TRBJ2-4; clone_size: .; cdr3_nt: TGTGCCAGCAGCTCGTGGTCCTCCCCGGTGGAAAACATTCAGTACTTC; cdr3_aa: CASSSWSSPVENIQYF
v_call: TRBV3-1/TRBV3-2; d_call: .; j_call: TRBJ1-3; clone_size: .; cdr3_nt: TGTGCCAGCAGCCCCCCAGGGATTTCAGGAAACACCATATATTTT; cdr3_aa: CASSPPGISGNTIYF
v_call: TRBV7-2; d_call: TRBD1; j_call: TRBJ1-1; clone_size: .; cdr3_nt: TGTGCCAGCAGCTTAGACCCCCGGACAGGCATTGAAGCTTTCTTT; cdr3_aa: CASSLDPRTGIEAFF
v_call: TRBV7-6; d_call: .; j_call: TRBJ2-2; clone_size: .; cdr3_nt: TGTGCCAGCAGCTCCCCCCGGACCGGGGAGCTGTTTTTT; cdr3_aa: CASSSPRTGELFF
v_call: TRBV7-9; d_call: TRBD2; j_call: TRBJ2-1; clone_size: .; cdr3_nt: TGTGCCAGCAGCTCCGGGACTAGCGGGGTCAATGAGCAGTTCTTC; cdr3_aa: CASSSGTSGVNEQFF
v_call: TRBV6-5; d_call: .; j_call: TRBJ2-7; clone_size: .; cdr3_nt: TGTGCCAGCAGAAACAGCTACGAGCAGTACTTC; cdr3_aa: CASRNSYEQYF
v_call: TRBV10-1; d_call: TRBD1; j_call: TRBJ2-1; clone_size: few; cdr3_nt: TGCGCCAGCAGGACAGGGTGTGGGCACAATGAGCAGTTCTTC; cdr3_aa: CASRTGCGHNEQFF
v_call: TRBV9; d_call: .; j_call: TRBJ1-1; clone_size: once; cdr3_nt: TGTGCCAGCAGCGTATTAGTCCCGGGGAACACTGAAGCTTTCTTT; cdr3_aa: CASSVLVPGNTEAFF
v_call: TRBV7-9; d_call: TRBD2; j_call: TRBJ2-7; clone_size: .; cdr3_nt: TGTGCCAGCAGCACGACTAGCGGGGGAACCTACGAGCAGTACTTC; cdr3_aa: CASSTTSGGTYEQYF
v_call: TRBV4-2; d_call: .; j_call: TRBJ1-2; clone_size: .; cdr3_nt: TGTGCCAGCAGCCAAGTTGACGGGTCCATCTATGGCTACACCTTC; cdr3_aa: CASSQVDGSIYGYTF
v_call: TRBV6-5; d_call: .; j_call: TRBJ1-4; clone_size: .; cdr3_nt: TGTGCCAGCAGTTTTTCAGGGAAGGGGCCTAATGAAAAACTGTTTTTT; cdr3_aa: CASSFSGKGPNEKLFF
v_call: TRBV7-2; d_call: .; j_call: TRBJ2-3; clone_size: .; cdr3_nt: TGTGCCAGCAGACCCCAGGGGCCAGATACGCAGTATTTT; cdr3_aa: CASRPQGPDTQYF
v_call: TRBV19; d_call: .; j_call: TRBJ1-1; clone_size: .; cdr3_nt: TGTGCCAGTACCACAACAAGCGACACTGAAGCTTTCTTT; cdr3_aa: CASTTTSDTEAFF
v_call: TRBV7-3; d_call: TRBD2; j_call: TRBJ2-5; clone_size: .; cdr3_nt: TGTGCCAGCAGCTTAACGGCTAGCGGGGGGCGAGAGACCCAGTACTTC; cdr3_aa: CASSLTASGGRETQYF
v_call: TRBV6-4; d_call: .; j_call: TRBJ2-2; clone_size: once; cdr3_nt: TGTGCCAGCAGTGAAGTGGCCAACACCGGGGAGCTGTTTTTT; cdr3_aa: CASSEVANTGELFF
v_call: TRBV19; d_call: TRBD1; j_call: TRBJ2-1; clone_size: once; cdr3_nt: TGTGCCAGTAGTACAACAGGGGGCCAACTTTACAATGAGCAGTTCTTC; cdr3_aa: CASSTTGGQLYNEQFF
v_call: TRBV12-3/TRBV12-4; d_call: .; j_call: TRBJ2-5; clone_size: .; cdr3_nt: TGTGCCAGCAGTTCTCAAGAGACCCAGTACTTC; cdr3_aa: CASSSQETQYF
v_call: TRBV29-1; d_call: .; j_call: TRBJ2-1; clone_size: .; cdr3_nt: TGCAGCGTTGTGGACAGACACTACAATGAGCAGTTCTTC; cdr3_aa: CSVVDRHYNEQFF
v_call: TRBV13; d_call: .; j_call: TRBJ2-1; clone_size: few; cdr3_nt: TGTGCCAGCAGCTTATTGACTAGTTTGAATGAGCAGTTCTTC; cdr3_aa: CASSLLTSLNEQFF
v_call: TRBV5-8; d_call: TRBD1; j_call: TRBJ2-7; clone_size: .; cdr3_nt: TGTGCCAGCAGCTGGAGACAGGGGGGCTACGAGCAGTACTTC; cdr3_aa: CASSWRQGGYEQYF
v_call: TRBV5-6; d_call: .; j_call: TRBJ1-1; clone_size: .; cdr3_nt: TGTGCCAGCAGCTGGCAGGGGAACACTGAAGCTTTCTTT; cdr3_aa: CASSWQGNTEAFF
v_call: TRBV3-1/TRBV3-2; d_call: .; j_call: TRBJ2-7; clone_size: .; cdr3_nt: TGTGCCAGCAGCCTGGACTACCTCTCCTACGAGCAGTACTTC; cdr3_aa: CASSLDYLSYEQYF
v_call: TRBV9; d_call: .; j_call: TRBJ2-2; clone_size: .; cdr3_nt: TGTGCCAGCAGCGTAGAGTGGAGTCCGAACACCGGGGAGCTGTTTTTT; cdr3_aa: CASSVEWSPNTGELFF
v_call: TRBV5-1; d_call: TRBD1; j_call: TRBJ1-6; clone_size: .; cdr3_nt: TGCGCCAGCAGCCAATACAGGGGGCAGGCGTCTTCACCCCTCCACTTT; cdr3_aa: CASSQYRGQASSPLHF
v_call: TRBV7-3; d_call: .; j_call: TRBJ2-3; clone_size: .; cdr3_nt: TGTGCCAGCAGCTCCGCAGGCCCTCCCACAGATACGCAGTATTTT; cdr3_aa: CASSSAGPPTDTQYF
v_call: TRBV5-4; d_call: TRBD2; j_call: TRBJ2-7; clone_size: .; cdr3_nt: TGTGCCAGCAGCGTTGGACTAGCGACCTACGAGCAGTACTTC; cdr3_aa: CASSVGLATYEQYF
v_call: TRBV9; d_call: TRBD1; j_call: TRBJ2-3; clone_size: .; cdr3_nt: TGTGCCAGCAGCGCCTCAGGACAGGGGGCAGTAGATACGCAGTATTTT; cdr3_aa: CASSASGQGAVDTQYF
v_call: TRBV11-2; d_call: .; j_call: TRBJ1-1; clone_size: .; cdr3_nt: TGTGCCAGCAGCTTAGACTGGAACACTGAAGCTTTCTTT; cdr3_aa: CASSLDWNTEAFF
v_call: TRBV27; d_call: TRBD2; j_call: TRBJ2-3; clone_size: once; cdr3_nt: TGTGCCAGCAGTTTCCAAGCGGGGAGGAGGGATACGCAGTATTTT; cdr3_aa: CASSFQAGRRDTQYF
v_call: TRBV30; d_call: .; j_call: TRBJ1-1; clone_size: .; cdr3_nt: TGTGCCTGGAGTGGGACAGCGAACACTGAAGCTTTCTTT; cdr3_aa: CAWSGTANTEAFF
v_call: TRBV7-8; d_call: TRBD1; j_call: TRBJ2-3; clone_size: few; cdr3_nt: TGTGCCAGCAGCTTAGCGACAGGGGCTAGCACAGATACGCAGTATTTT; cdr3_aa: CASSLATGASTDTQYF
v_call: TRBV7-9; d_call: .; j_call: TRBJ1-4; clone_size: .; cdr3_nt: TGTGCCAGCAGCTTAGGGGAGATAAATGAAAAACTGTTTTTT; cdr3_aa: CASSLGEINEKLFF
v_call: TRBV4-3; d_call: .; j_call: TRBJ2-1; clone_size: .; cdr3_nt: TGCGCCAGCAGCCAAGACGGCGGCAATGAGCAGTTCTTC; cdr3_aa: CASSQDGGNEQFF
v_call: TRBV20-1; d_call: .; j_call: TRBJ1-5; clone_size: few; cdr3_nt: TGCAGTGCTAGTTACGGGAACGATCAGCCCCAGCATTTT; cdr3_aa: CSASYGNDQPQHF
v_call: TRBV28; d_call: .; j_call: TRBJ2-3; clone_size: .; cdr3_nt: TGTGCCAGCAGTTTATCCCTAGTTAAGGGGCCCACGCAGTATTTT; cdr3_aa: CASSLSLVKGPTQYF
v_call: TRBV10-3; d_call: .; j_call: TRBJ2-1; clone_size: .; cdr3_nt: TGTGCCATCAGTGAGTCGCAGGGGCACAATGAGCAGTTCTTC; cdr3_aa: CAISESQGHNEQFF
v_call: TRBV10-3; d_call: .; j_call: TRBJ1-2; clone_size: .; cdr3_nt: TGTGCCTCATCTACTCCAGGGGTGGAGAATGGCTACACCTTC; cdr3_aa: CASSTPGVENGYTF
v_call: TRBV5-4; d_call: .; j_call: TRBJ2-7; clone_size: .; cdr3_nt: TGTGCCAGCAGCGGCCAACCACAGGGCCAAGGGAGCTCTAAGCAGTACTTC; cdr3_aa: CASSGQPQGQGSSKQYF
v_call: TRBV5-1; d_call: TRBD1; j_call: TRBJ2-3; clone_size: once; cdr3_nt: TGCGCCAGCAGCTCGAAAAACCTGGACAGGGTTCAAGACACAGATACGCAGTATTTT; cdr3_aa: CASSSKNLDRVQDTDTQYF
v_call: TRBV2; d_call: .; j_call: TRBJ1-1; clone_size: .; cdr3_nt: TGTGCCAGCAGTAGTGAAGGGCAGGGCAAAGCTTTCTTT; cdr3_aa: CASSSEGQGKAFF
v_call: TRBV24-1; d_call: .; j_call: TRBJ2-5; clone_size: .; cdr3_nt: TGTGCCACCAGTGATCGAGACCCGGGACTCCAACGGGAGACCCAGTACTTC; cdr3_aa: CATSDRDPGLQRETQYF
v_call: TRBV10-3; d_call: TRBD1; j_call: TRBJ1-2; clone_size: .; cdr3_nt: TGTGCCATCAGAGACACCGGGACAGGGTTTAACTATGGCTACACCTTC; cdr3_aa: CAIRDTGTGFNYGYTF
v_call: TRBV18; d_call: TRBD2; j_call: TRBJ2-1; clone_size: .; cdr3_nt: TGTGCCAGCTCACCGGGACTAGCGGGAAACAATGAGCAGTTCTTC; cdr3_aa: CASSPGLAGNNEQFF
v_call: TRBV5-5; d_call: .; j_call: TRBJ1-2; clone_size: .; cdr3_nt: TGTGCCAGCAGTTTAGCTCGGGGGTGGTATGGCTACACCTTC; cdr3_aa: CASSLARGWYGYTF
v_call: TRBV10-3; d_call: .; j_call: TRBJ2-6; clone_size: .; cdr3_nt: TGTGCCACCGGGAGCTCTGGGGCCAACGTCCTGACTTTC; cdr3_aa: CATGSSGANVLTF
v_call: TRBV6-5; d_call: TRBD2; j_call: TRBJ2-7; clone_size: .; cdr3_nt: TGTGCCGCCCGGCGGGGAGGGAACTCCTACGAGCAGTACTTC; cdr3_aa: CAARRGGNSYEQYF